This T cell receptor (beta chain) was obtained from a study of blood T cell repertoires in COVID-19. Study as a whole: The samples span acute and convalescent COVID-19 from the United States, Italy and Spain. From T cells, B-cell-depleted T cells, or PBMCs came the material, which was cDNA or gDNA.

Authors' data handling: Nucleated cell counts were estimated from reference gene primer amplification. The protocol was immunoSEQ multiplex PCR, while the TCRdb copy is restricted to in-frame clones and leaves out a portion. That table supplies the V and J calls and clone size; D and trimming were determined from the DNA. The table lists 30,000 to 50,000 clones, around 84% of them singletons. CDR3 length: 16 residues. V lost 10 bases, J lost 1 base, and 22 bases lay in between. Germline loops: CDR1 LNHDA, CDR2 SQIVND (reference sequence). The sequenced sample was peripheral blood. This rearrangement joins TRBV19 to TRBJ1-1; D is perhaps TRBD1 (6 bases). The origin of this receptor is a man aged 45 to 65 with active or convalescent COVID-19. CDR3 residues: CATRTASGTKNTEAFF. In DNA form, the CDR3 reads TGTGCCACTCGCACCGCCTCCGGGACAAAGAACACTGAAGCTTTCTTT.